These 27 T cell receptor beta chains originate from one sample sequenced in a study of T cell changes during pregnancy in multiple sclerosis. Repertoires were generated with immunoSEQ multiplex PCR, while TCRdb's copy carries only in-frame clones and drops some. The sample records about 36,000 clones, roughly 93% being singletons. Sequenced material: CD4+ T cells from peripheral blood mononuclear cells, taken in the first trimester of pregnancy. Source of these receptors: a female donor with multiple sclerosis, enrolled in a pregnancy study.

This clone was observed once. CDR3 sequence: CASSLAGETQYF. CDR3 in DNA: TGCGCCAGCAGCTTGGCCGGGGAGACCCAGTACTTC. The chain carries TRBV5-1 and TRBJ2-5; D is ambiguous. Trimming removed 0 bases from V and 5 bases from J, with 5 bases in between. The CDR3 is 12 residues long. Germline loops: CDR1 SGHRS, CDR2 YFSETQ.

This chain links TRBV6-1 with TRBJ1-3; D gene unclear. CDR1 is MNHNS, CDR2 SASEGT, per germline. V was clipped by 7 bases and J by 0 bases, with 10 bases between them. This CDR3 contains 14 residues. CDR3 coding DNA: TGTGCCAGCAATCCACTGAGCTCTGGAAACACCATATATTTT. Its translation is CASNPLSSGNTIYF.

In this sample, this clone turned up once. The gene calls are TRBV18 and TRBJ2-1, with a possible D match to TRBD2 (6 bases). The length of the CDR3 is 17 residues. Trimming took 6 bases from V and 7 from J, leaving 25 bases between them. Germline CDR1 reads KGHSH; CDR2 reads LQKENI. CDR3 protein: CASSPVMRDPEGNEQFF. The CDR3 nucleotides read TGTGCCAGCTCGCCGGTTATGCGGGACCCCGAGGGGAATGAGCAGTTCTTC.

This clone was detected only once. The V and J genes are TRBV6-6 and TRBJ2-2; TRBD2 matches at 13 bases. Germline values: CDR1 MNHNY, CDR2 SVGAGI (reference sequence). The CDR3 is made up of 16 amino acids. V dropped 5 bases and J dropped 8; count of bases not matched to a gene: 8. For the CDR3, the DNA is TGTGCCAGCAGTCAGGGACTAGCGGGACCCCATGGGGAGCTGTTTTTT. This codes for CASSQGLAGPHGELFF.

The V call is TRBV10-2, the J call TRBJ2-1; D may be TRBD1 (6 bases). Germline V gene lookup returns CDR1 WSHSY and CDR2 SAAADI. Trimming removed 4 bases at V and 9 bases at J, with 19 bases between. The CDR3 runs to 15 residues. The CDR3 DNA reads as TGCGCCAGCAGTGGTTTCGCAGGGGTAAATGGTGAGCAGTTCTTC. It specifies CASSGFAGVNGEQFF.

The rearrangement uses TRBV9 and TRBJ2-5; a possible D gene is TRBD1 (6 bases). V lost 3 bases, J lost 0 bases, and 18 bases lay in between. The CDR3 length is 17 residues. Germline CDR1 reads SGDLS; CDR2 reads YYNGEE. The chain's CDR3 is CASSAVTGTQNQETQYF. The CDR3, as DNA: TGTGCCAGCAGCGCCGTCACCGGGACACAGAACCAAGAGACCCAGTACTTC.

This chain joins TRBV14 and TRBJ2-7; D gene ambiguous. Trimming cost V 5 bases and J 7 bases, with 15 bases left between them. Per the germline V gene, CDR1 is SGHDN and CDR2 is FVKESK. This CDR3 region has 13 residues. CDR3 region: CASSSTGFWEQYF. CDR3 coding DNA: TGTGCCAGCAGCTCGACTGGTTTTTGGGAGCAGTACTTC.

V is TRBV30 and J is TRBJ1-1; D gene uncertain. Germline CDR1 is GTSNPN and CDR2 is SVGIG (reference sequence). This CDR3 region has 13 residues. V lost 0 bases, J lost 6 bases, and 11 bases lay in between. The CDR3: CAWSVQMMAEAFF. The CDR3 nucleotides read TGTGCCTGGAGTGTACAGATGATGGCTGAAGCTTTCTTT.

The CDR3 spells CASSLISGLVESGELFF. The CDR3 DNA is TGTGCCAGCAGCCTGATTAGTGGTCTAGTAGAATCCGGGGAGCTGTTTTTT. The rearrangement uses TRBV7-2 and TRBJ2-2; D is uncertain. The germline V gene has CDR1 SGHTA and CDR2 FQGNSA. Trimming pared 5 bases from V and 6 bases from J, leaving 22 bases between. CDR3 length: 17 amino acids. The complete variable domain, with remaining parts taken from reference TRBV7-2 and TRBJ2-2, reads GAGVSQSPSNKVTEKGKDVELRCDPISGHTALYWYRQSLGQGLEFLIYFQGNSAPDKSGLPSDRFSAERTGGSVSTLTIQRTQQEDSAVYLCASSLISGLVESGELFFGEGSRLTVL.

The chain carries TRBV30 and TRBJ1-2, with TRBD1 matching 7 bases. CDR3 size: 16 residues. Germline assignment: CDR1 GTSNPN and CDR2 SVGIG (reference sequence). V lost 7 bases, J lost 5 bases, and 19 bases stayed unmatched. The CDR3 loop reads CALYRQGESPTYGYTF. The CDR3 region has the DNA TGTGCCTTGTACCGACAGGGAGAGAGCCCCACATATGGCTACACCTTC.

The rearrangement joins TRBV7-8 to TRBJ2-5; TRBD2 might be the D (5 bases). The CDR3 is 14 amino acids. The germline CDR1 and CDR2 sequences are SGHVS and FQNEAQ. V was cut by 5 bases and J by 7 bases, with 17 bases left in between. Written as DNA, the CDR3 is TGTGCCAGCAGCCAACAACGGGAACGGGGGACCCAGTACTTC. It is translated as CASSQQRERGTQYF.

The V call is TRBV5-1, the J call TRBJ2-5, with TRBD1 matching 8 bases. Germline V gene data show CDR1 as SGHRS and CDR2 as YFSETQ. The V and J ends lost 0 bases and 5 bases, in that order; junction bases with no gene match: 9. This CDR3 is built from 16 residues. The CDR3 loop reads CASSLAVGQGWETQYF. The CDR3 DNA reads TGCGCCAGCAGCTTGGCTGTAGGACAGGGCTGGGAGACCCAGTACTTC.

The chain recombines TRBV10-1 with TRBJ1-5; unclear D gene. Trimming shortened V by 2 bases and J by 3 bases, and 17 bases separated the two germline ends. The CDR3 runs 17 residues. Germline V gene data show CDR1 as WNHNN and CDR2 as SYGVQD (reference sequence). The CDR3 region is CASSESTWREDNQPQHF. The CDR3 DNA is TGCGCCAGCAGTGAGAGTACGTGGAGGGAAGACAATCAGCCCCAGCATTTT.

The rearrangement links TRBV2 to TRBJ2-7; 9 nucleotides line up with TRBD1. The germline V gene has CDR1 SNHLY and CDR2 FYNNEI. This CDR3 is 14 amino acids long. The V segment lost 5 bases and the J segment 3 bases; nucleotides outside the gene matches: 5. CDR3 nucleotides: TGTGCCAGCAGTCTACAGGGGGCCTTCTACGAGCAGTACTTC. Its translation is CASSLQGAFYEQYF.

The rearrangement uses TRBV12-5 and TRBJ1-1, with D perhaps matching TRBD1 (6 bases). Germline V CDR1 and CDR2: LGHNT, FRNRAP. The CDR3 covers 15 residues. V gave up 4 bases and J gave up 4 bases, with 16 bases separating them. The CDR3 here is CASGSSRGGSTEAFF. The CDR3 DNA follows: TGTGCTAGTGGTTCCTCGAGGGGGGGTAGCACTGAAGCTTTCTTT.

V usage is TRBV27 and J usage is TRBJ2-7, with D tentatively TRBD1 (5 bases). This CDR3 spans 15 amino acids. Germline CDR1 reads MNHEY; CDR2 reads SMNVEV (reference sequence). V was pared by 5 bases and J by 7 bases, with 21 bases between. CDR3 coding DNA: TGTGCCAGCAGTCCCTCGTGGGGCAGGGTGAGAGAGCAGTACTTC. This encodes CASSPSWGRVREQYF.

J is TRBJ1-2 and V is TRBV6-1; 9 bases fit TRBD1. The germline CDR1 and CDR2 sequences are MNHNS and SASEGT. The CDR3 covers 14 residues. Trimming took 5 bases from V and 0 from J; bases not matched to a gene: 1. CDR3 DNA: TGTGCCAGCAGTCGGGACAGGGCTAACTATGGCTACACCTTC. Translating it yields CASSRDRANYGYTF.

V is TRBV5-4 and J is TRBJ2-5, with TRBD2 identical over 14 bases. The germline CDR1 and CDR2 sequences are SGHNT and YYREEE (reference sequence). Trimming removed 4 bases from V and 5 bases from J; junction bases left unmatched: 10. The CDR3 extends over 17 amino acids. The DNA of the CDR3 is TGTGCCAGCAGCCCAAACCGACTAGCGGGGGGGCGGGAGACCCAGTACTTC. Translated: CASSPNRLAGGRETQYF.

The chain uses TRBV7-2 and TRBJ1-5; D unresolved. The CDR3 sequence is 15 residues long. V was cut by 1 base and J by 2 bases, with 9 bases left in between. Germline assignment: CDR1 SGHTA and CDR2 FQGNSA. CDR3 DNA: TGTGCCAGCAGCTTAGTCGGTGTCGGCAATCAGCCCCAGCATTTT. This codes for CASSLVGVGNQPQHF.

This clone showed up just once. The rearrangement uses TRBV9 and TRBJ2-3, with 13 bases matching TRBD2. This CDR3 has 16 amino acids. Germline CDR1 is SGDLS and CDR2 is YYNGEE. Germline trimming cut 3 bases from V and 2 bases from J; bases unmatched to any gene: 3. Written as DNA, the CDR3 is TGTGCCAGCAGCGATGGGACTAGCGGGGCCACAGATACGCAGTATTTT. Its protein is CASSDGTSGATDTQYF.

The rearrangement joins TRBV6-1 to TRBJ1-3, with a possible D match to TRBD1 (5 bases). The V end was cut by 6 bases, the J end by 4 bases, with 13 bases between. This CDR3 comprises 14 residues. CDR1 MNHNS and CDR2 SASEGT come from the germline V gene. The CDR3 DNA reads TGTGCCAGCAGCGCGGGACGGGACGGAAACACCATATATTTT. This codes for CASSAGRDGNTIYF.

V is TRBV7-9 and J is TRBJ2-3; 9 bases match TRBD2. The CDR3 runs to 17 residues. The germline V gene has CDR1 SEHNR and CDR2 FQNEAQ (reference sequence). The V segment lost 5 bases and the J segment 0 bases; nucleotides outside the gene matches: 9. This chain's CDR3 is CASSPWGLATSTDTQYF. CDR3 DNA sequence: TGTGCCAGCAGCCCGTGGGGACTAGCAACTAGCACAGATACGCAGTATTTT.

V and J are TRBV4-3 and TRBJ1-2; D may be TRBD1 (5 bases). V lost 0 bases and J lost 4, with 18 bases in between. This CDR3 is 17 amino acids long. In germline, CDR1 is LGHNA, CDR2 YSLEER. The CDR3 nucleotides read TGCGCCAGCAGCCAAGATCGTTTTTCTGGGGCCTTCTATGGCTACACCTTC. Translation: CASSQDRFSGAFYGYTF.

This clone was recorded only once. The CDR3 nucleotides are TGCGCCAGCAGCTTGGCGTCTAGCGGGAGTAGTGGGGATGAGCAGTTCTTC. Amino acids: CASSLASSGSSGDEQFF. The chain links TRBV5-1 to TRBJ2-1, with 10 positions matching TRBD2. Germline trimming cut 0 bases from V and 8 bases from J; bases unmatched to any gene: 11. This CDR3 spans 17 amino acids. Germline-derived CDR1 and CDR2 are SGHRS and YFSETQ. Combining the CDR3 with reference TRBV5-1 and TRBJ2-1 gives the whole variable domain KAGVTQTPRYLIKTRGQQVTLSCSPISGHRSVSWYQQTPGQGLQFLFEYFSETQRNKGNFPGRFSGRQFSNSRSEMNVSTLELGDSALYLCASSLASSGSSGDEQFFGPGTRLTVL.

The chain joins TRBV19 to TRBJ1-6; the match to TRBD1 covers 7 bases. The CDR3 is made up of 18 amino acids. CDR1 is LNHDA, CDR2 SQIVND, per germline (reference sequence). V gave up 4 bases and J gave up 2 bases; unmatched junction bases: 11. CDR3 amino acids: CASSTKRIGTAYNSPLHF. The CDR3 DNA is TGTGCCAGTAGTACGAAGCGCATCGGGACAGCCTATAATTCACCCCTCCACTTT.

The chain links TRBV5-1 to TRBJ1-1, with unresolved D. Germline V gene data show CDR1 as SGHRS and CDR2 as YFSETQ. CDR3 length: 13 amino acids. Trimming took 0 bases from V and 4 from J, leaving 7 bases between them. CDR3: CASSLVTVTEAFF. CDR3 nucleotides: TGCGCCAGCAGCTTGGTTACGGTCACTGAAGCTTTCTTT.

The chain links TRBV27 to TRBJ1-3; 7 bases are a match to TRBD1. The germline CDR1 and CDR2 sequences are MNHEY and SMNVEV (reference sequence). V trimming: 8 bases; J trimming: 0 bases; junction bases outside the gene matches: 7. The CDR3 extends over 15 amino acids. The CDR3 DNA sequence: TGTGCCAGCTCGGGACAGCGGCCCTCTGGAAACACCATATATTTT. Translated, it gives CASSGQRPSGNTIYF.